Each of the 18 T cell receptor beta chains below was sequenced from the same sample in a study of blood T cells in healthy people across ages. It was with a sample-barcoded 5' primer and a J-beta primer mix that a second PCR of roughly 7 to 12 cycles was run. TCRdb reprocessed the 5' RACE reads via MiXCR and lists one record per CDR3 protein. This sample has approximately 1.5 million distinct CDR3 sequences, with roughly 32% found just once. The specimen was blood. The receptor set was obtained from a woman in her thirties in good health.

The chain couples TRBV5-1 to TRBJ2-1; TRBD1 matches 7 bases. The CDR3 runs to 14 residues. J was trimmed by 8 bases and V by 4 bases; bases with no gene match: 9. CDR1 is SGHRS and CDR2 is YFSETQ in the germline V gene. The CDR3 reads CASSKLTGIDEQFF. In nucleotides, the CDR3 is TGCGCCAGCAGCAAACTGACAGGGATTGATGAGCAGTTCTTC.

On this clonotype itself: A read error may explain this, as a much larger clone is one base away. This chain links TRBV6-1 with TRBJ2-7, with D perhaps TRBD1 (6 bases). This CDR3 comprises 13 residues. V was clipped by 6 bases and J by 3 bases, with 12 bases between them. Germline-derived CDR1 and CDR2 are MNHNS and SASEGT. Written as DNA, the CDR3 is TGTGCCAGCAGCCAGGACAGTATCTACGAGCAGTACTTC. It encodes CASSQDSIYEQYF.

The gene calls are TRBV19 and TRBJ2-7, with 11 bases fitting TRBD2. Trimming took 10 bases from V and 2 from J; bases not matched to a gene: 4. Per germline, CDR1 LNHDA and CDR2 SQIVND (reference sequence). The CDR3 covers 13 residues. The CDR3 is CAIGTSGTYEQYF. CDR3 sequence (DNA): TGTGCCATCGGGACTAGCGGAACCTACGAGCAGTACTTC. Supplemented by reference TRBV19 and TRBJ2-7, the full variable domain reads DGGITQSPKYLFRKEGQNVTLSCEQNLNHDAMYWYRQDPGQGLRLIYYSQIVNDFQKGDIAEGYSVSREKKESFPLTVTSAQKNPTAFYLCAIGTSGTYEQYFGPGTRLTVT.

The chain is built from TRBV6-6 and TRBJ1-1, with no clear D. Trimming cost V 5 bases and J 1 base, with 8 bases left between them. Germline V gives CDR1 MNHNY, CDR2 SVGAGI (reference sequence). There are 13 residues in the CDR3. CDR3 in DNA: TGTGCCAGCAGTGACGACGGGAACACTGAAGCTTTCTTT. This codes for CASSDDGNTEAFF.

The chain combines TRBV7-6 with TRBJ2-3, with 8 bases fitting TRBD1. Looked up from germline, CDR1 is SGHVS and CDR2 is FNYEAQ. The CDR3 has 18 amino acids. Trimming took 0 bases from V and 3 from J; bases not matched to a gene: 11. Here the CDR3 reads CASSLARVWDRKTDTQYF. The CDR3 region has the DNA TGTGCCAGCAGCTTAGCGCGGGTGTGGGACAGGAAAACAGATACGCAGTATTTT.

For this clonotype: Given a much more abundant clone one base away, this may be a read error. This chain links TRBV7-2 with TRBJ2-5; D is possibly TRBD1 (6 bases). With the DNA end fitting TRBJ2-7 better, the J assignment may be wrong. This CDR3 is built from 13 residues. Germline V gene sequence: CDR1 SGHTA, CDR2 FQGNSA. CDR3: CASNRDLTYEQYF. As DNA, the CDR3 is TGTGCCAGCAACAGGGACCTTACCTACGAGCAGTACTTC.

Comments on this clonotype: No conserved phenylalanine or tryptophan ends this CDR3, so it is likely a read error. The V gene is TRBV2, the J gene TRBJ2-5; 7 nucleotides align to TRBD2. CDR1 and CDR2 from the germline V gene are SNHLY and FYNNEI. With V trimmed by 6 bases and J by 4 bases, 8 bases remained unmatched. This CDR3 contains 14 residues. CDR3 residues: CASRLSGVGETQYV. CDR3 nucleotide sequence: TGTGCCAGCAGGCTCAGCGGGGTCGGAGAGACCCAGTACGTC.

The V call is TRBV19, the J call TRBJ2-5; D possibly uses TRBD1 or TRBD2 (5 bases each). Germline V gene data show CDR1 as LNHDA and CDR2 as SQIVND (reference sequence). This CDR3 region has 15 residues. Trimming removed 4 bases from V and 5 bases from J, with 17 bases in between. The CDR3 sequence: CASSKGARRGETQYF. CDR3 DNA: TGTGCCAGTAGTAAAGGGGCGCGGAGAGGGGAGACCCAGTACTTC. Full variable domain (missing parts from reference TRBV19 and TRBJ2-5): DGGITQSPKYLFRKEGQNVTLSCEQNLNHDAMYWYRQDPGQGLRLIYYSQIVNDFQKGDIAEGYSVSREKKESFPLTVTSAQKNPTAFYLCASSKGARRGETQYFGPGTRLLVL.

The chain combines TRBV10-3 with TRBJ2-7; D gene unclear. Germline V lookup: CDR1 ENHRY, CDR2 SYGVKD. The V gene lost 3 bases and the J gene lost 3 bases, with 12 bases spanning the gap. The CDR3 is made up of 14 amino acids. For the CDR3, the DNA is TGTGCCATCAGTGATGTGGTTAGGGACTACGAGCAGTACTTC. Translated, it gives CAISDVVRDYEQYF.

In this sample, this clonotype turned up many times. The chain carries TRBV20-1 and TRBJ2-3; 12 bases line up with TRBD2. The CDR3 length is 15 residues. Germline values: CDR1 DFQATT, CDR2 SNEGSKA (reference sequence). V shed 2 bases, J shed 6 bases, and the junction held 6 bases outside the gene matches. The CDR3 bases are TGCAGTGCTAGATCTAGCGGGGGGGTTATTGATACGCAGTATTTT. Amino acids: CSARSSGGVIDTQYF.

This clonotype appeared a few times. The genes are TRBV6-1 and TRBJ2-7; D remains ambiguous. Germline V gene lookup returns CDR1 MNHNS and CDR2 SASEGT. The V end lost 7 bases, the J end lost 5 bases, and 15 bases lay between the germline ends. This CDR3 is 13 amino acids long. CDR3 in amino acids: CASTPSSFDEQYF. CDR3 DNA sequence: TGTGCCAGCACCCCATCCTCGTTCGACGAGCAGTACTTC.

This clonotype has more than one count but fewer than ten. A read error may account for a junction end that differs from germline. In DNA, the CDR3 is TGTACCAGCAGCCTACTTAGCGGGTGGTCCTACAATGAGCAGTTCTTC. Protein sequence: CTSSLLSGWSYNEQFF. The chain combines TRBV3-1 with TRBJ2-1; 7 bases are a match to TRBD2. Looked up from germline, CDR1 is LGHDT and CDR2 is YNNKEL (reference sequence). The CDR3 totals 16 residues.

The J gene is TRBJ2-3, the V gene TRBV28, with a tentative D call TRBD2 (6 bases). This CDR3 has 14 residues. The V end lost 10 bases, the J end lost 2 bases, and 16 bases lay between the germline ends. Germline CDR1 is MDHEN and CDR2 is SYDVKM. The CDR3 DNA is TGTGCCACCTACGGGGACTCTCTCACAGATACGCAGTATTTT. Protein sequence: CATYGDSLTDTQYF.

This rearrangement joins TRBV6-2 or TRBV6-3 to TRBJ2-5; D possibly corresponds to TRBD2 (6 bases). The J call is doubtful: the DNA matches TRBJ2-7 better. Germline V gene sequence: CDR1 MNHEY, CDR2 SVGEGT. The CDR3 is 13 residues long. This CDR3 is CASFSGTPCEQYF. CDR3 nucleotides: TGTGCCAGTTTTAGCGGTACGCCCTGCGAGCAGTACTTC.

V is TRBV27 and J is TRBJ1-1, with 7 positions matching TRBD1. This CDR3 has 14 amino acids. Germline trimming cut 7 bases from V and 3 bases from J; bases unmatched to any gene: 8. The V gene's germline CDR1 is MNHEY and CDR2 SMNVEV (reference sequence). The CDR3 spells CASTQGMGYTEAFF. CDR3 in DNA: TGTGCCAGCACACAGGGGATGGGTTACACTGAAGCTTTCTTT.

The genes are TRBV21-1 and TRBJ2-1. TRBV21-1 is labeled a pseudogene. The CDR3 is made up of 14 amino acids. In nucleotides, the CDR3 is TGTGCCAGCCAACGAACCCCCTCCTACAATGAGCAGTTCTTC. The encoded protein is CASQRTPSYNEQFF.

The chain combines TRBV3-1 with TRBJ2-1; no clear D. The CDR3 extends over 15 amino acids. Looked up from germline, CDR1 is LGHDT and CDR2 is YNNKEL (reference sequence). V dropped 2 bases and J dropped 0 bases, with 8 bases sitting between them. In DNA, the CDR3 is TGTGCCAGCAGCCAAAAGTTGAGCTCCTACAATGAGCAGTTCTTC. It translates to CASSQKLSSYNEQFF.

This clonotype was seen ten or more times. This sequence joins TRBV20-1 and TRBJ2-7; TRBD2 matches 14 bases. Per the germline V gene, CDR1 is DFQATT and CDR2 is SNEGSKA (reference sequence). The CDR3 runs 15 residues. The V gene end was trimmed by 5 bases and the J gene end by 1 base; junction bases not matched to a gene: 4. The CDR3 loop reads CSASGLAGASYEQYF. CDR3 DNA: TGCAGTGCTTCGGGACTAGCGGGAGCATCCTACGAGCAGTACTTC.